This T cell receptor beta chain was found in a study of cytomegalovirus exposure and HLA in healthy donors. With 60 Vbeta and 13 Jbeta primers, the PCR was carried out. TCRdb keeps only in-frame clones here, not all; method: immunoSEQ multiplex PCR. The sample gives about 160,000 clones, around 80% of which show up once; 1.5% to 2% is in the top ten. V was pared by 1 base and J by 8 bases, with 7 bases of the junction left unmatched. Germline V gene sequence: CDR1 SGHTA, CDR2 FQGNSA. The CDR3 consists of 15 residues. The chain employs TRBV7-2 and TRBJ2-7, with 11 bases that match TRBD2. The specimen was PBMCs. The clonotype originates from a man aged 18 to 30 in good health and CMV-seronegative. CDR3 bases: TGTGCCAGCAGCTTAGGGGCTTCTAGCGGGGGGAAGCAGTACTTC. It codes for CASSLGASSGGKQYF.